The source of this T cell receptor (beta chain) is a study of cytomegalovirus exposure and HLA in healthy donors. 13 Jbeta primers and 60 Vbeta primers were used for the PCR. Measured with immunoSEQ multiplex PCR; TCRdb has only the in-frame clones, and not every one. The table shows some 170,000 clones, with roughly 82% occurring only once. CDR1 and CDR2 from the germline V gene are SGHNT and YYREEE (reference sequence). The CDR3 has 15 residues. V lost 3 bases and J lost 6, with 17 bases in between. The chain carries TRBV5-4 and TRBJ2-3; D perhaps matches TRBD2 (7 bases). The TCR comes from a woman in her forties or fifties in good health and CMV-seropositive. The sequenced sample consisted of PBMCs. CDR3 sequence reads: CASSYAGRRGDTQYF. In DNA form, the CDR3 reads TGTGCCAGCAGCTACGCCGGGAGGAGGGGGGATACGCAGTATTTT.